The 16 T cell receptor beta chains reported below all come from one sample, sequenced in a study of blood T cell repertoires in COVID-19. Profiled with immunoSEQ multiplex PCR; TCRdb holds only in-frame clones, not every one. The sample includes under 65,000 clones, around 73% of them seen just once. The specimen was PBMCs or T cells enriched from blood (not recorded which). All receptors derive from a woman between 45 and 60 years old with acute COVID-19.

This sequence joins TRBV5-4 and TRBJ2-7, with D possibly being TRBD1 (6 bases). Looked up from germline, CDR1 is SGHNT and CDR2 is YYREEE (reference sequence). Trimming cost V 2 bases and J 4 bases, with 10 bases left between them. CDR3 length: 13 residues. The CDR3 reads CASSFDRRYEQYF. CDR3 nucleotide sequence: TGTGCCAGCAGCTTCGACAGGAGGTACGAGCAGTACTTC.

In its sample, this clone was seen once. The chain is built from TRBV11-2 and TRBJ2-1; no reliable D call. The CDR3 length is 15 residues. With 0 bases removed from V and 1 base from J, the gap between germline ends came to 7 bases. The germline V gene encodes CDR1 SGHAT and CDR2 FQNNGV. The CDR3 bases are TGTGCCAGCAGCTTAGACGCACATTCCTACAATGAGCAGTTCTTC. It is translated as CASSLDAHSYNEQFF. Drawing the rest from reference TRBV11-2 and TRBJ2-1, the complete variable domain is EAGVAQSPRYKIIEKRQSVAFWCNPISGHATLYWYQQILGQGPKLLIQFQNNGVVDDSQLPKDRFSAERLKGVDSTLKIQPAKLEDSAVYLCASSLDAHSYNEQFFGPGTRLTVL.

For the CDR3, the DNA is TGTGCCAGCAGCCTTCAGGACAGGCAAGAGACCCAGTACTTC. The encoded protein is CASSLQDRQETQYF. The V and J genes are TRBV3-1 (or the pseudogene TRBV3-2) and TRBJ2-5; 7 bases map to TRBD1. CDR1 LGHDT and CDR2 YNNKEL come from the germline V gene (reference sequence). CDR3 length equals 14 residues. V trimming: 4 bases; J trimming: 2 bases; junction bases outside the gene matches: 4.

Only one count was recorded for this clone. This sequence joins TRBV25-1 and TRBJ2-3, with 13 nucleotides matching TRBD2. Germline CDR1 reads MGHDK; CDR2 reads SYGVNS. V lost 7 bases and J lost 5; bases outside the gene matches: 12. The CDR3 is made up of 17 amino acids. The CDR3 sequence: CASTPSGLAGDIDTQYF. The CDR3, as DNA: TGTGCCAGCACCCCATCCGGACTAGCGGGGGATATAGATACGCAGTATTTT. Complete variable domain (other parts from reference TRBV25-1 and TRBJ2-3): EADIYQTPRYLVIGTGKKITLECSQTMGHDKMYWYQQDPGMELHLIHYSYGVNSTEKGDLSSESTVSRIRTEHFPLTLESARPSHTSQYLCASTPSGLAGDIDTQYFGPGTRLTVL.

The rearrangement uses TRBV11-3 and TRBJ1-3; TRBD1 agrees at 7 bases. The length of the CDR3 is 14 residues. Trimming at V came to 5 bases and at J to 2 bases, leaving 3 bases not matched to a gene. Germline CDR1 is SGHNT and CDR2 is YENEEA. CDR3 loop: CASSPGTAGNTIYF. DNA of the CDR3: TGTGCCAGCAGCCCCGGGACAGCTGGAAACACCATATATTTT.

The chain joins TRBV7-2 to TRBJ1-2; D may be TRBD1 (5 bases). Per the germline V gene, CDR1 is SGHTA and CDR2 is FQGNSA. The V end lost 4 bases, the J end lost 8 bases, and 11 bases lay between the germline ends. This CDR3 has 12 residues. CDR3 residues: CASSWGAGGYTF. CDR3 coding DNA: TGTGCCAGCAGCTGGGGCGCTGGGGGCTACACCTTC.

The V call is TRBV14, the J call TRBJ2-1; TRBD2 is a possible D gene (6 bases). V was shortened by 2 bases and J by 2 bases, with 16 bases between the two germline ends. CDR1 SGHDN and CDR2 FVKESK come from the germline V gene. The CDR3 is made up of 17 amino acids. The CDR3, as DNA: TGTGCCAGCAGCCAACAGCGCTCGGGGGTAACCTACAATGAGCAGTTCTTC. Encoded protein: CASSQQRSGVTYNEQFF.

The table lists this clone with a count of one. The chain couples TRBV7-3 to TRBJ2-3; TRBD1 matches at 9 bases. V lost 3 bases to trimming and J lost 6 bases; unmatched junction nucleotides: 4. CDR3 length: 14 residues. Germline V gene sequence: CDR1 SGHTA, CDR2 FQGTGA. CDR3 in DNA: TGTGCCAGCAGCTTGGGACAGGGCGGCGATACGCAGTATTTT. Its protein is CASSLGQGGDTQYF.

The rearrangement uses TRBV5-1 and TRBJ2-7; D possibly corresponds to TRBD1 (5 bases). Germline loops: CDR1 SGHRS, CDR2 YFSETQ. Trimming cost V 1 base and J 6 bases, with 11 bases left between them. The CDR3 is 13 residues long. Written as DNA, the CDR3 is TGCGCCAGCAGCTTGAGGGGCGAGGTCGAGCAGTACTTC. Protein product: CASSLRGEVEQYF.

This chain joins TRBV5-1 and TRBJ2-1; D unresolved. V dropped 0 bases and J dropped 8 bases, with 18 bases sitting between them. Germline V CDR1 and CDR2: SGHRS, YFSETQ. The CDR3 runs to 16 residues. CDR3 DNA: TGCGCCAGCAGCTTGGCCGGAGCAGCCCTAAGAGATGAGCAGTTCTTC. Its protein product is CASSLAGAALRDEQFF.

V gene TRBV2 combines with J gene TRBJ1-1; D is perhaps TRBD1 (6 bases). The germline CDR1 and CDR2 sequences are SNHLY and FYNNEI. Trimming removed 6 bases at V and 3 bases at J, with 14 bases between. The CDR3 sequence is 14 residues long. The CDR3 DNA reads TGTGCCAGCAGGATACGGACAGTAGACACTGAAGCTTTCTTT. Translated, it gives CASRIRTVDTEAFF.

The chain joins TRBV4-1 to TRBJ1-2; D remains ambiguous. V lost 2 bases to trimming and J lost 4 bases, with 14 bases between them. Germline CDR1 reads MGHRA; CDR2 reads YSYEKL. The CDR3 contains 15 residues. The DNA for the CDR3 is TGCGCCAGCAGCCAAAGCGCTGGCAGACCCTATGGCTACACCTTC. Its translation is CASSQSAGRPYGYTF.

The CDR3 loop reads CASSPPLVSDTQYF. CDR3 DNA sequence: TGTGCCAGCTCACCCCCTTTAGTATCAGATACGCAGTATTTT. The J gene is TRBJ2-3, the V gene TRBV18; no reliable D call. From germline, CDR1 is KGHSH and CDR2 LQKENI. The CDR3 is 14 amino acids. V lost 3 bases, J lost 4 bases, and 11 bases lay in between.

This rearrangement joins TRBV29-1 to TRBJ2-3, with a possible D match to TRBD1 (6 bases). Trimming cost V 4 bases and J 4 bases, with 21 bases left between them. Germline V CDR1 and CDR2: SQVTM, ANQGSEA. The CDR3 runs 16 residues. The CDR3 nucleotides read TGCAGCGTTGCAACCAGATTGAGCAGGGGTCCAGATACGCAGTATTTT. It specifies CSVATRLSRGPDTQYF.

The J gene is TRBJ1-6, the V gene TRBV10-2, with 8 bases identical to TRBD1. The CDR3 is 14 amino acids. The germline V gene has CDR1 WSHSY and CDR2 SAAADI. V dropped 6 bases and J dropped 8; count of bases not matched to a gene: 6. The CDR3 region has the DNA TGCGCCAGCAGATTGACAGGGGAGGATTCACCCCTCCACTTT. This encodes CASRLTGEDSPLHF.

CDR3 sequence: CASSYVPSNYGYTF. The CDR3 region has the DNA TGTGCCAGCAGTTACGTTCCCTCTAACTATGGCTACACCTTC. J is TRBJ1-2 and V is TRBV6-5; D unresolved. Trimming removed 2 bases at V and 0 bases at J, with 7 bases between. The CDR3 consists of 14 residues. The germline CDR1 and CDR2 sequences are MNHEY and SVGAGI.